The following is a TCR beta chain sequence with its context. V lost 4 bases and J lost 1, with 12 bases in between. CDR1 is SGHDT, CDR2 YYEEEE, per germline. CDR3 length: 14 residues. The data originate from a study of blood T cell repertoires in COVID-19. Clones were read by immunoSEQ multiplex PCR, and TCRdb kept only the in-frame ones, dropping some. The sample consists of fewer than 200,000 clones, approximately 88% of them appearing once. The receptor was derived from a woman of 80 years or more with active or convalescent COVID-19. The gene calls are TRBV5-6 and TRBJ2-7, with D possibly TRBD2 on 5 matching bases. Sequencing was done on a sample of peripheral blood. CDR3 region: CASSLPGKSYEQYF. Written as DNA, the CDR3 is TGTGCCAGCAGCCTCCCCGGGAAGTCCTACGAGCAGTACTTC. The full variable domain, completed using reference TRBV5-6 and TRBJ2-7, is DAGVTQSPTHLIKTRGQQVTLRCSPKSGHDTVSWYQQALGQGPQFIFQYYEEEERQRGNFPDRFSGHQFPNYSSELNVNALLLGDSALYLCASSLPGKSYEQYFGPGTRLTVT.